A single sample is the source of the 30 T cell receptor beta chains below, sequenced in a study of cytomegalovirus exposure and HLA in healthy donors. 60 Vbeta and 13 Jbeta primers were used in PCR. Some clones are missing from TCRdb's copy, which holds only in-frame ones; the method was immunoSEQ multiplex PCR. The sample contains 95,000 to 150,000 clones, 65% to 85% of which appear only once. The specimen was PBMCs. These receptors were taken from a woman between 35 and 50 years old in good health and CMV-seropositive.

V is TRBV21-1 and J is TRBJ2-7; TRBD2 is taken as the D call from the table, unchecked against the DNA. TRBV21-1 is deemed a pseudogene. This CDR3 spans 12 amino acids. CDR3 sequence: CASSNGGHEQYF. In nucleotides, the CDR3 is TGTGCCAGCAGCAACGGAGGCCACGAGCAGTACTTC.

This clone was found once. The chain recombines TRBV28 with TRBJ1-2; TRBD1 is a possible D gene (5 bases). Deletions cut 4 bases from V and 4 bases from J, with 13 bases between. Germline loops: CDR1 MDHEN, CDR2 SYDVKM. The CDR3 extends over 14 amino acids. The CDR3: CASSSAGKGYGYTF. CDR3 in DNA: TGTGCCAGCAGTTCCGCAGGGAAGGGCTATGGCTACACCTTC.

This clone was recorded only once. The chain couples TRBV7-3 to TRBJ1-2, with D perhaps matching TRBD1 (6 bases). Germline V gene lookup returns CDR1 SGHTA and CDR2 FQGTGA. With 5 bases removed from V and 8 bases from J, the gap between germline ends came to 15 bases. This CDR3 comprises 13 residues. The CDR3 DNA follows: TGTGCCAGCAGCCCACAGGGTGCGGCAGGCTACACCTTC. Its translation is CASSPQGAAGYTF.

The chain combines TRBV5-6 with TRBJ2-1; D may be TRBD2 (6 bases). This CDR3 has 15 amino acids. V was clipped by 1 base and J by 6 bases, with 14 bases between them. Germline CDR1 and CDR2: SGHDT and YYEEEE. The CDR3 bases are TGTGCCAGCAGCTTGAGGGGAGGAGCAGGCAATGAGCAGTTCTTC. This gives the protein CASSLRGGAGNEQFF.

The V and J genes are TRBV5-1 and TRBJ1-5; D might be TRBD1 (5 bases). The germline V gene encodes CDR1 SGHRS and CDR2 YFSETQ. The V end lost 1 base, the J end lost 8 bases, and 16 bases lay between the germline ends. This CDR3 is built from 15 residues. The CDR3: CASSLTGGAEEPQHF. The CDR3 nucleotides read TGCGCCAGCAGCTTGACCGGGGGAGCTGAGGAGCCCCAGCATTTT.

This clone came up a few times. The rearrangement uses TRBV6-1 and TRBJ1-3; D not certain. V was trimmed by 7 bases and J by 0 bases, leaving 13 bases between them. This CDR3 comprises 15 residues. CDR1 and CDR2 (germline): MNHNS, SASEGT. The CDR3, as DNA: TGTGCCAGCAAAAAAACCGGGGTCTCTGGAAACACCATATATTTT. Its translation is CASKKTGVSGNTIYF.

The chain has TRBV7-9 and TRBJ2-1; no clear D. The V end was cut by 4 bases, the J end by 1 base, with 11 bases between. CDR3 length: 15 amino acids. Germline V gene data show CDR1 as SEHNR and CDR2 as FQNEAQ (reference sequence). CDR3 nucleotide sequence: TGTGCCAGCAGCTCCCAAGGAGTGTCCTACAATGAGCAGTTCTTC. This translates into CASSSQGVSYNEQFF.

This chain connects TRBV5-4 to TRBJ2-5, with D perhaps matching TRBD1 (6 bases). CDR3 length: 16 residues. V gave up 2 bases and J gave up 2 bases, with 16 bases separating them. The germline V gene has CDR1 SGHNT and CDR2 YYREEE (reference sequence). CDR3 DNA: TGTGCCAGCAGCTTACTTACCGGGACACCACAAGAGACCCAGTACTTC. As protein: CASSLLTGTPQETQYF.

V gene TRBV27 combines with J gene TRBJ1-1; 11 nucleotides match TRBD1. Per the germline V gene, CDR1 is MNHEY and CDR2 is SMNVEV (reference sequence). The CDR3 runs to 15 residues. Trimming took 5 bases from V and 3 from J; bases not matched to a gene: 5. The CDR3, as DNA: TGTGCCAGCAGTATTGGGACAGGGGGTTACACTGAAGCTTTCTTT. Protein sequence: CASSIGTGGYTEAFF.

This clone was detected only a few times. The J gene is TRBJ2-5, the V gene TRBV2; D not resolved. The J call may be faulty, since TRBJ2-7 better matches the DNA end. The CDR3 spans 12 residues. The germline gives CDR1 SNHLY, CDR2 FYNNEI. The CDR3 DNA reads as TGTGCCAGCAGTGAACTAGTTTACGAGCAGTACTTC. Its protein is CASSELVYEQYF.

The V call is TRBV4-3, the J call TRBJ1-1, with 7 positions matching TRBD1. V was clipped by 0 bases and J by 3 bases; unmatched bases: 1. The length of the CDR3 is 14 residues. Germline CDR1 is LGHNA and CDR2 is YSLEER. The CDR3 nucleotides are TGCGCCAGCAGCCAAGAGACAGGGTACACTGAAGCTTTCTTT. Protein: CASSQETGYTEAFF.

The CDR3 sequence: CASSPEGSIETGELFF. The CDR3 nucleotides are TGTGCCAGCTCACCAGAGGGATCAATCGAAACCGGGGAGCTGTTTTTT. This chain joins TRBV18 and TRBJ2-2, with a possible D match to TRBD2 (5 bases). The CDR3 contains 16 residues. V was cut by 2 bases and J by 5 bases, with 15 bases left in between. Germline V gene sequence: CDR1 KGHSH, CDR2 LQKENI.

The DNA of the CDR3 is TGCGCCAGCAGCTTAGGGACAGCTAATGAAAAACTGTTTTTT. It yields the protein CASSLGTANEKLFF. The chain has TRBV5-1 and TRBJ1-4; 7 bases map to TRBD1. The CDR3 is 14 amino acids. From germline, CDR1 is SGHRS and CDR2 YFSETQ. The V gene end was trimmed by 2 bases and the J gene end by 3 bases; junction bases not matched to a gene: 1.

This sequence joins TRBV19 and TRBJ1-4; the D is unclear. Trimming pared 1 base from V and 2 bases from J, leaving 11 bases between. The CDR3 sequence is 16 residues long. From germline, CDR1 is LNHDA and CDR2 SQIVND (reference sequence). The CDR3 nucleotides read TGTGCCAGTAGTATAGGACTTACCCCCACTAATGAAAAACTGTTTTTT. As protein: CASSIGLTPTNEKLFF.

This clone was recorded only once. The CDR3 region is CASSLAGGNYGYTF. The CDR3 DNA follows: TGTGCCAGCAGTTTGGCGGGGGGGAACTATGGCTACACCTTC. V and J are TRBV27 and TRBJ1-2; weak D call: TRBD1 (5 bases). Germline CDR1 reads MNHEY; CDR2 reads SMNVEV (reference sequence). V shed 3 bases and J shed 2 bases, with 10 bases lying between them. There are 14 residues in the CDR3.

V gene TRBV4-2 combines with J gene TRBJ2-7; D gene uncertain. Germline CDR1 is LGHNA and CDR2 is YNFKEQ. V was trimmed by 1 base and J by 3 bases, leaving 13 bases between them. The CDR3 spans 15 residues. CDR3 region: CASSQVVTPDYEQYF. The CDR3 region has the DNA TGTGCCAGCAGCCAAGTCGTGACACCTGACTACGAGCAGTACTTC.

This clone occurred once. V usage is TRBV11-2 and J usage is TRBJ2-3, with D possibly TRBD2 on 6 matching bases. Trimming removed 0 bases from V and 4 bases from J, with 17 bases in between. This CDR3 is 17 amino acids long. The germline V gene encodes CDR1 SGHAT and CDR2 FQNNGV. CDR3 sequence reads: CASSLDGRGRYADTQYF. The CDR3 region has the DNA TGTGCCAGCAGCTTAGATGGCCGGGGGAGATATGCAGATACGCAGTATTTT. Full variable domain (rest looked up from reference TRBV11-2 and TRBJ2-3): EAGVAQSPRYKIIEKRQSVAFWCNPISGHATLYWYQQILGQGPKLLIQFQNNGVVDDSQLPKDRFSAERLKGVDSTLKIQPAKLEDSAVYLCASSLDGRGRYADTQYFGPGTRLTVL.

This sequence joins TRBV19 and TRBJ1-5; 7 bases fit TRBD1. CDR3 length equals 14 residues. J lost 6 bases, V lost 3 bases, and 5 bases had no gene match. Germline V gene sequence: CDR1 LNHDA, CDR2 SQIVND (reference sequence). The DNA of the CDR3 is TGTGCCAGTAGTATCCAGGGGGGCTCTCAGCCCCAGCATTTT. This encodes CASSIQGGSQPQHF.

The CDR3 sequence is CASSVAPGLEQETQYF. The CDR3 DNA reads TGTGCCAGCAGCGTAGCCCCGGGACTGGAACAAGAGACCCAGTACTTC. J is TRBJ2-5 and V is TRBV9; the D gene is possibly TRBD2 (6 bases). Germline loops: CDR1 SGDLS, CDR2 YYNGEE. The CDR3 contains 16 residues. V lost 0 bases, J lost 2 bases, and 14 bases lay in between.

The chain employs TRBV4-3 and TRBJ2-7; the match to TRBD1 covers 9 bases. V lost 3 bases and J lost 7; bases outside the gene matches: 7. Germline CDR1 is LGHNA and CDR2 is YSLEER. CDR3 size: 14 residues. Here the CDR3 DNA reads TGCGCCAGCAGCCATTCACAGGGGGCTGGGGAGCAGTACTTC. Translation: CASSHSQGAGEQYF.

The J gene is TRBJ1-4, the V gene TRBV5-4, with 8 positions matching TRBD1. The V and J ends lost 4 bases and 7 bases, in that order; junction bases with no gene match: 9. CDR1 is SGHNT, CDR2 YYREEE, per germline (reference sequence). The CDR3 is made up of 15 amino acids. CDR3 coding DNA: TGTGCCAGCAGCCTGGCGGACAGGGCGGGTGAAAAACTGTTTTTT. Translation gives CASSLADRAGEKLFF.

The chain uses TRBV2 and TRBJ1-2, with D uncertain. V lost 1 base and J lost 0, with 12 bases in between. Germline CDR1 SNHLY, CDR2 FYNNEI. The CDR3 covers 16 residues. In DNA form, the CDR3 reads TGTGCCAGCAGTGAAGTTTCTTCCGGGGCTAACTATGGCTACACCTTC. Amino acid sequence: CASSEVSSGANYGYTF.

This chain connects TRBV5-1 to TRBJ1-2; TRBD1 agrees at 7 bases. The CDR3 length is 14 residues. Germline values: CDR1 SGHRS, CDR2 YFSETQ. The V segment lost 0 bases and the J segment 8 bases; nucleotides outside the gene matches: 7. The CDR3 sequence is CASSLGQGIYGYTF. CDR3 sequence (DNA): TGCGCCAGCAGCTTGGGACAGGGTATCTACGGCTACACCTTC.

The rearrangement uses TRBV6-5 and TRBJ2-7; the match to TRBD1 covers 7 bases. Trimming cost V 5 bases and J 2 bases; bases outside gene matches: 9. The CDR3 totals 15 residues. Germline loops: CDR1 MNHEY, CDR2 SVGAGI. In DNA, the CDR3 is TGTGCCAGCAGTCGAGACAGGGATTCAACCTACGAGCAGTACTTC. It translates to CASSRDRDSTYEQYF.

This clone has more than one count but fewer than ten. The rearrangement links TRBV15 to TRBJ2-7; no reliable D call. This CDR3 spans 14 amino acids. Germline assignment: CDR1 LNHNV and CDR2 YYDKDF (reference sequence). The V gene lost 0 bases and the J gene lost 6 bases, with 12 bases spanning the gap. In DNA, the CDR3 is TGTGCCACCAGCAGAGATCTCGCAGGCACCGAGCAGTACTTC. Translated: CATSRDLAGTEQYF.

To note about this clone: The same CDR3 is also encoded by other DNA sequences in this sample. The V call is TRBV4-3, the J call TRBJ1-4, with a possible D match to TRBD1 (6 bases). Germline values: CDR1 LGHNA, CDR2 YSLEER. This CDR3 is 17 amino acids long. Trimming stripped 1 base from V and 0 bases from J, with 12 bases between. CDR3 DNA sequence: TGCGCCAGCAGCCAAGGACAGGTTGGCGCAACTAATGAAAAACTGTTTTTT. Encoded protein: CASSQGQVGATNEKLFF.

In DNA, the CDR3 is TGTGCCAGTACGCGTTCAACGGGGTCTAACAATGAGCAGTTCTTC. It codes for CASTRSTGSNNEQFF. This chain joins TRBV19 and TRBJ2-1; TRBD2 might be the D (5 bases). CDR1 LNHDA and CDR2 SQIVND come from the germline V gene (reference sequence). The V and J ends lost 7 bases and 5 bases respectively, with 18 bases between them. The CDR3 extends over 15 amino acids.

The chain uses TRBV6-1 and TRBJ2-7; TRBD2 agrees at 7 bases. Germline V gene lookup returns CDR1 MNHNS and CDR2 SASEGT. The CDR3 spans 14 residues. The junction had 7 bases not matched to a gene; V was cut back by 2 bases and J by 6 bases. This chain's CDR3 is CASSETWGGGEQYF. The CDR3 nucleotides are TGTGCCAGCAGTGAAACCTGGGGGGGTGGCGAGCAGTACTTC.

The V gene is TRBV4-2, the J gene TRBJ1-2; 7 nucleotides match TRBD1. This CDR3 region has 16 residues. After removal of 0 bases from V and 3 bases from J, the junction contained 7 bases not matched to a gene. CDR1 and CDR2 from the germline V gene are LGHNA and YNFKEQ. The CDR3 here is CASSQDSGTGDYGYTF. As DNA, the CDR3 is TGTGCCAGCAGCCAAGATTCGGGTACAGGGGACTATGGCTACACCTTC.

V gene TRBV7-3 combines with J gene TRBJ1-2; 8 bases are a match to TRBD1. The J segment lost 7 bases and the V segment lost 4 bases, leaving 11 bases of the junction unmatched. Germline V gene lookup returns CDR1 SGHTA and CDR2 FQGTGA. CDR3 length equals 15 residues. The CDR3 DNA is TGTGCCAGCAGCTCGACCCTGACAGGGGCTGGTGGCTACACCTTC. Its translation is CASSSTLTGAGGYTF. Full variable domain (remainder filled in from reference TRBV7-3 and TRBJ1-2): GAGVSQTPSNKVTEKGKYVELRCDPISGHTALYWYRQSLGQGPEFLIYFQGTGAADDSGLPNDRFFAVRPEGSVSTLKIQRTERGDSAVYLCASSSTLTGAGGYTFGSGTRLTVV.